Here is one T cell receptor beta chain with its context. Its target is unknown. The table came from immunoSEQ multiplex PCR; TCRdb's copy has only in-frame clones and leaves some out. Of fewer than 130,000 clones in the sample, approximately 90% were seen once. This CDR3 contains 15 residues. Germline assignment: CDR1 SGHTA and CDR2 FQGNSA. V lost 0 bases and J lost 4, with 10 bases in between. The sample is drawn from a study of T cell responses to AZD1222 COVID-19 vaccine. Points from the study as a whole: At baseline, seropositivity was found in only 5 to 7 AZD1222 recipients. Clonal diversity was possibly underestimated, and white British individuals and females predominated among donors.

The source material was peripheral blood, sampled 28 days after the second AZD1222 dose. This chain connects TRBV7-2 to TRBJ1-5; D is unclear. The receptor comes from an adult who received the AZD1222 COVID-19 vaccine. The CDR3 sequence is CASSLATGINQPQHF. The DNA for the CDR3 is TGTGCCAGCAGCTTAGCCACGGGGATAAATCAGCCCCAGCATTTT.